This T cell receptor (beta chain) was found in a study of blood T cells in healthy people across ages. Overall study findings and caveats: Any changes in expanded clonotypes were possibly confounded, as donor CMV status remained unknown.

This clonotype has a count of ten or more. The antigen is undetermined. V was cut by 0 bases and J by 2 bases, with 7 bases left in between. This CDR3 is 14 amino acids long. CDR1 is MGHRA, CDR2 YSYEKL, per germline. For the second PCR, which ran for about 7 to 11 cycles, a sample-barcoded 5' primer and a J-beta primer mix were used. The template-switch adaptor was a 5' adaptor with 12 random nucleotides. It tagged each cDNA molecule. TCRdb re-called the 5' RACE reads through MiXCR, storing one row per CDR3 protein. The sample carries about a million distinct CDR3 sequences, roughly two fifths recorded once.

The chain is built from TRBV4-1 and TRBJ1-2, with D unresolved. The sequencing input was blood. The sequence was obtained from a man aged 18 to 29 in good health. CDR3 sequence reads: CASSQEGVNYGYTF. Written as DNA, the CDR3 is TGCGCCAGCAGCCAAGAGGGCGTCAACTATGGCTACACCTTC.